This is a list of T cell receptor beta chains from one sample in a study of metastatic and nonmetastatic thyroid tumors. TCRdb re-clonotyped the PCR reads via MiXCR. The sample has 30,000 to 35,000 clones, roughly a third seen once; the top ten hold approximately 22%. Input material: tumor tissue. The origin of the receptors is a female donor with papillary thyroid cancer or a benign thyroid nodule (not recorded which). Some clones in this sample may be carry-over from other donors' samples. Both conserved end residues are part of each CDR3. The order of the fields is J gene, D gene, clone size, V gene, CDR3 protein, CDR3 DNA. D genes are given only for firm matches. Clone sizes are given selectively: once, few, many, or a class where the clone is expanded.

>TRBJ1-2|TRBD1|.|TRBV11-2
CASSPDRGDTF
TGTGCCAGCAGTCCTGACAGGGGAGACACCTTC
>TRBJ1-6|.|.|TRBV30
CAWSVVAVDNSPLHF
TGTGCCTGGAGTGTGGTGGCGGTAGATAATTCACCCCTCCACTTT
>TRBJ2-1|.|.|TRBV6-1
CASSEGGVGEQFF
TGTGCCAGCAGTGAAGGTGGGGTAGGTGAGCAGTTCTTC
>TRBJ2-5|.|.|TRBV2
CASVSDQETQYF
TGTGCCAGCGTTTCCGACCAAGAGACCCAGTACTTC
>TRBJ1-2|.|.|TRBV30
CAWSPYGSEGYTF
TGTGCCTGGAGTCCGTATGGGTCGGAAGGCTACACCTTC
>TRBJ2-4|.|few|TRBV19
CASSDTDPAKNIQYF
TGTGCCAGTAGCGACACGGACCCAGCCAAAAACATTCAGTACTTC
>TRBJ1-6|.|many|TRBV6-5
CASSYKTWNSPLHF
TGTGCCAGCAGTTACAAGACTTGGAATTCACCCCTCCACTTT
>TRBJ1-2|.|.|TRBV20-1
CSARGITRLGFTADYGYTF
TGCAGTGCTAGAGGGATAACCCGCTTGGGCTTTACCGCCGACTATGGCTACACCTTC
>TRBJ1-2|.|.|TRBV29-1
CSVITPSLGSNYGYTF
TGCAGCGTTATCACCCCCAGTTTGGGATCTAACTATGGCTACACCTTC
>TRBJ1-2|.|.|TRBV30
CAWSLWNYGYTF
TGTGCCTGGAGTCTATGGAACTATGGCTACACCTTC
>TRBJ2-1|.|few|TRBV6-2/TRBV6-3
CASTKEGFNEQFF
TGTGCCAGCACTAAAGAGGGGTTTAATGAGCAGTTCTTC
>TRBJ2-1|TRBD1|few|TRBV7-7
CASSLAGQGANEQFF
TGTGCTAGCAGCTTAGCGGGACAGGGGGCAAATGAGCAGTTCTTC
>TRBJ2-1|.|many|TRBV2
CASSEGARVNEQFF
TGTGCCAGCAGTGAAGGAGCGCGGGTCAATGAGCAGTTCTTC
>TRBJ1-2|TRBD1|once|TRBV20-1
CSATGTATANYGYTF
TGCAGTGCCACAGGGACAGCAACAGCTAACTATGGCTACACCTTC
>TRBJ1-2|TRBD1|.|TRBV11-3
CASSLRQGYGYTF
TGTGCCAGCAGCTTAAGACAGGGTTATGGCTACACCTTC
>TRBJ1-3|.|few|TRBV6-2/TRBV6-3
CASSYSPGVGNTIYF
TGTGCCAGCAGTTACTCACCAGGGGTTGGAAACACCATATATTTT
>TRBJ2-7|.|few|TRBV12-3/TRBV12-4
CASSVRDTSYEQYF
TGTGCCAGCAGTGTCCGGGACACCTCCTACGAGCAGTACTTC
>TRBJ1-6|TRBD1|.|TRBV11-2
CASTPGQNNSPLHF
TGTGCCAGCACCCCGGGACAGAATAATTCACCCCTCCACTTT
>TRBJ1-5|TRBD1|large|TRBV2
CASSTDRGRSEDQPQHF
TGTGCCAGCAGTACCGACAGGGGGCGTTCTGAGGATCAGCCCCAGCATTTT
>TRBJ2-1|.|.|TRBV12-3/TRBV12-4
CASGGYNEQFF
TGTGCCAGCGGGGGTTATAATGAGCAGTTCTTC